The clone carrying this T cell receptor beta chain is a singleton in its sample. Its antigen is currently unknown. This record comes from a study of T-cell reconstitution after alpha-beta-depleted transplantation in children. Study outcomes and limitations: After transplant, at about two months, alpha-beta T cells were reportedly derived from several hundred expanded graft clones. Fresh T-cell production supplied most of the T-cell counts and diversity seen one year after transplant.

A library of TCRbeta sequences, prepared with unique molecular identifiers, was generated. Each CDR3 protein gets one entry after TCRdb re-called the PCR reads with MiXCR. This table holds some 550,000 distinct CDR3 sequences, under 25% found once. Germline CDR1 is SNHLY and CDR2 is FYNNEI. The CDR3 spans 12 residues. V was pared by 6 bases and J by 7 bases, with 9 bases between. The clonotype was recovered from a boy less than two years old who had a stem cell transplant for acute myeloid leukemia, so the T cells may come from the graft donor. The specimen comprised PBMCs, mostly from graft donor cells, sampled 360 days after TCRalphabeta/CD19-depleted stem cell transplant. The rearrangement links TRBV2 to TRBJ1-4; D is unclear. CDR3 residues: CASSLTAEKLFF. The DNA of the CDR3 is TGTGCCAGCAGCCTCACGGCTGAAAAACTGTTTTTT.